This passage covers 2 T cell receptor beta chains from one sample sequenced in a study of cytomegalovirus exposure and HLA in healthy donors. PCR involved 60 Vbeta and 13 Jbeta primers. Generated by immunoSEQ multiplex PCR, the TCRdb table keeps only in-frame clones and is missing some. The ten top clones account for about 3.4%, within a sample of roughly 33,000 clones. The material sequenced was PBMCs. Receptor source: a middle-aged woman in good health and CMV-seropositive.

The chain uses TRBV28 and TRBJ1-1, with D possibly matching TRBD1 (6 bases). The CDR3 consists of 14 residues. The ends were cut back, 4 bases at V and 5 bases at J, with 14 bases in the middle. Per germline, CDR1 MDHEN and CDR2 SYDVKM. The CDR3 sequence: CASSSPGQRTEAFF. The DNA of the CDR3 is TGTGCCAGCAGTTCCCCCGGACAGAGGACTGAAGCTTTCTTT.

J is TRBJ2-1 and V is TRBV30, with 7 bases identical to TRBD2. Germline V gene sequence: CDR1 GTSNPN, CDR2 SVGIG (reference sequence). CDR3 length: 15 residues. The V and J ends lost 0 bases and 6 bases, in that order; junction bases with no gene match: 8. The CDR3 nucleotides read TGTGCCTGGAGTGTTGGGCTAGCGGTAACCAATGAGCAGTTCTTC. Residues: CAWSVGLAVTNEQFF.